Shown below are 11 T cell receptor beta chains from a single sample sequenced in a study of T cell repertoires in cytomegalovirus infection. Each CDR3 protein gets one entry after TCRdb re-called the reads with MiXCR. The sample contains approximately 7,500 distinct CDR3 sequences, around 60% of which appear only once. For these TCRs, the target antigens are not known. Sample: PBMCs, sequenced either directly or after in vitro stimulation (not recorded which). The receptors here all came from a human donor in good health (CMV status not recorded). Some clones in this sample may be carry-over from other donors' samples.

A remark on this clonotype: As the CDR3 is not closed by the conserved phenylalanine or tryptophan, this likely results from a read error. It is unclear where the CDR3 begins or ends on the DNA, so no DNA is shown, and the CDR3 is as TCRdb lists it. V and J are TRBV7-9 and TRBJ2-1. 12 amino acids form the CDR3, both terminal residues included. Germline V gives CDR1 SEHNR, CDR2 FQNEAQ (reference sequence). CDR3 loop: CASSFGVGEQLL.

The chain combines TRBV25-1 with TRBJ1-4; tentatively, D is TRBD1 (5 bases). Deletions cut 5 bases from V and 7 bases from J, with 11 bases between. CDR3 length: 13 residues. Germline values: CDR1 MGHDK, CDR2 SYGVNS. The CDR3 nucleotides read TGTGCCAGCAGTCGGGGGGTCGGTGAAAAACTGTTTTTT. This encodes CASSRGVGEKLFF.

CDR3 bases: TGTGCCAGCGCCCGGGACAGGGGGACAGATACGCAGTATTTT. Protein product: CASARDRGTDTQYF. The gene calls are TRBV6-6 and TRBJ2-3, with 11 bases that match TRBD1. The ends lost 8 bases at V and 3 bases at J; junction bases unmatched: 4. This CDR3 is built from 14 residues. The germline V gene has CDR1 MNHNY and CDR2 SVGAGI (reference sequence).

This chain connects TRBV7-9 to TRBJ2-1, with D unclear. Trimming shortened V by 3 bases and J by 16 bases, and 28 bases separated the two germline ends. CDR1 and CDR2 (germline): SEHNR, FQNEAQ (reference sequence). This CDR3 contains 16 residues. The CDR3 DNA reads as TGTGCCAGCAGCTTGTTGGGCAGATCCACCTACAATGATCATTTCTTC. Encoded protein: CASSLLGRSTYNDHFF.

Concerning this clonotype itself: Likely a read error: the CDR3 ends without its conserved phenylalanine or tryptophan. The DNA is omitted, as the CDR3 cannot be located on it reliably, and the CDR3 follows TCRdb's listing. V usage is TRBV7-9 and J usage is TRBJ2-1. CDR1 and CDR2 (germline): SEHNR, FQNEAQ (reference sequence). A total of 16 residues make up the CDR3, ends included. The CDR3 is CASSLFGISTYNEKFC.

In its sample, this clonotype was seen a few times. The gene calls are TRBV5-5 and TRBJ1-1; maybe TRBD1 (6 bases). This CDR3 spans 11 amino acids. The germline V and J ends were trimmed by 2 bases and 8 bases, with 7 bases remaining between them. Germline values: CDR1 SGHKS, CDR2 YYEKEE (reference sequence). This CDR3 is CASSLGGEAFF. The CDR3 nucleotides are TGTGCCAGCAGCTTAGGGGGGGAAGCTTTCTTT.

The genes are TRBV28 and TRBJ1-6; 10 bases agree with TRBD1. In germline, CDR1 is MDHEN, CDR2 SYDVKM. J lost 10 bases, V lost 5 bases, and 5 bases had no gene match. CDR3 length equals 14 residues. CDR3 loop: CASSGTGVGSPLHF. CDR3 DNA: TGTGCCAGCAGTGGGACAGGGGTAGGCTCACCCCTCCACTTT.

The chain recombines TRBV7-6 with TRBJ2-7; tentatively, D is TRBD2 (6 bases). Germline V lookup: CDR1 SGHVS, CDR2 FNYEAQ. The germline V and J ends were trimmed by 0 bases and 4 bases, with 19 bases remaining between them. This CDR3 is built from 17 residues. Written as DNA, the CDR3 is TGTGCCAGCAGCTTAGCCCCATTTGGGACTTACGAATACGAGCAGTACTTC. Translating it yields CASSLAPFGTYEYEQYF.

This clonotype showed up many times. This chain links TRBV28 with TRBJ1-2, with 9 bases fitting TRBD1. Germline assignment: CDR1 MDHEN and CDR2 SYDVKM. The V and J ends lost 5 bases and 8 bases, in that order; junction bases with no gene match: 12. This CDR3 has 15 residues. CDR3 nucleotide sequence: TGTGCCAGCAGTCACCACGGACAGGGGTTAAGGGGCTACACCTTC. Protein product: CASSHHGQGLRGYTF.

The genes are TRBV4-1 and TRBJ2-3; D is unresolved. Germline lookup yields CDR1 MGHRA and CDR2 YSYEKL. The CDR3 is made up of 16 amino acids. The V gene lost 4 bases and the J gene lost 4 bases, with 18 bases spanning the gap. The CDR3 loop is CASSPGGGPAPDTQYF. The CDR3 coding sequence is TGCGCCAGCAGCCCTGGCGGTGGCCCTGCCCCAGATACGCAGTATTTT.

This chain uses TRBV19 with TRBJ1-5; possibly TRBD1 for D (5 bases). The CDR3 spans 14 residues. Trimming pared 3 bases from V and 6 bases from J, leaving 12 bases between. In germline, CDR1 is LNHDA, CDR2 SQIVND (reference sequence). For the CDR3, the DNA is TGTGCCAGTAGTATCATCAGGGCCGCTCAGCCCCAGCATTTT. Translation gives CASSIIRAAQPQHF.